Below, one TCR beta chain is given with its context. Repertoires were generated with immunoSEQ multiplex PCR, while TCRdb's copy carries only in-frame clones and drops some. The sample has approximately 30,000 clones; roughly nine tenths are singletons. The CDR3 spans 15 residues. V was clipped by 3 bases and J by 6 bases, with 15 bases between them. Germline lookup yields CDR1 MNHEY and CDR2 SMNVEV (reference sequence). This record comes from a study of T cell changes during pregnancy in multiple sclerosis. This TCR derives from a female donor with multiple sclerosis, enrolled in a pregnancy study. This specimen was CD4+ T cells from peripheral blood mononuclear cells, taken in the second trimester of pregnancy. The genes are TRBV27 and TRBJ1-5, with a possible D match to TRBD1 (5 bases). This chain's CDR3 is CASSFRGVPGQPQHF. The CDR3 nucleotides are TGTGCCAGCAGTTTTAGGGGCGTCCCTGGTCAGCCCCAGCATTTT.